These T cell receptor beta chains were read from a single sample in a study of post-analysis software for immune sequencing data. One entry per CDR3 protein results from TCRdb running MiXCR on the PCR reads. The sample holds 430,000 or so distinct CDR3 sequences, less than 40% seen once. The sequenced sample consisted of blood. All receptors come from a girl aged 2-9 years with multiple sclerosis. The CDR3 runs from the conserved cysteine through the conserved F or W. A D gene is named only where the DNA matches it firmly. Size values are once, few and many counts, or a class for expanded clones, and some rows have none.

clone_size	j_call	v_call	d_call	cdr3_aa	cdr3_nt
.	TRBJ1-3	TRBV4-2	.	CASSPGGGGPLSGNTIYF	TGTGCCAGCAGTCCTGGGGGTGGTGGCCCTCTCTCTGGAAACACCATATATTTT
few	TRBJ2-3	TRBV18	.	CASSLTIQNTDTQYF	TGTGCCAGCTCCCTCACCATCCAGAACACAGATACGCAGTATTTT
few	TRBJ1-1	TRBV29-1	.	CSVSVNTEAFF	TGCAGCGTTAGTGTGAACACTGAAGCTTTCTTT
.	TRBJ1-2	TRBV4-1	.	CASSRGPGAGPTTGYTF	TGCGCCAGCAGCCGGGGCCCGGGAGCGGGACCCACCACTGGCTACACCTTC
.	TRBJ1-1	TRBV5-1	TRBD1	CASSGGQRDEAFF	TGCGCCAGCAGCGGGGGACAGAGGGATGAAGCTTTCTTT
.	TRBJ1-1	TRBV3-1	.	CASSQEGPGGAFF	TGTGCCAGCAGCCAAGAGGGGCCCGGAGGAGCTTTCTTT
.	TRBJ2-7	TRBV20-1	TRBD2	CSAQRATSGSHEQYF	TGCAGTGCCCAACGGGCGACTAGCGGGTCCCACGAGCAGTACTTC
.	TRBJ1-6	TRBV10-3	.	CAIRPEVSYNSPLHF	TGTGCCATCAGACCTGAAGTGTCCTATAATTCACCCCTCCACTTT
.	TRBJ2-1	TRBV12-3/TRBV12-4	.	CASSLALNISSYNEQFF	TGTGCCAGCAGTTTAGCCCTAAATATTAGCTCCTACAATGAGCAGTTCTTC
.	TRBJ1-5	TRBV20-1	TRBD1	CSAKRRDRLNQPQHF	TGCAGTGCCAAAAGACGGGACAGATTGAATCAGCCCCAGCATTTT
.	TRBJ1-5	TRBV7-2	.	CASSLGIDNQPQHF	TGTGCCAGCAGCTTAGGGATAGACAATCAGCCCCAGCATTTT
.	TRBJ2-7	TRBV6-5	TRBD1	CASSYSRDRGQEQYF	TGTGCCAGCAGTTACTCCCGGGACAGGGGGCAAGAGCAGTACTTC
few	TRBJ1-5	TRBV12-3/TRBV12-4	.	CASSLALFQPQHF	TGTGCCAGCAGTTTAGCGCTGTTCCAGCCCCAGCATTTT
many	TRBJ2-1	TRBV7-6	TRBD2	CASSLGTSGTNEQFF	TGTGCCAGCAGCCTCGGGACTAGCGGGACCAATGAGCAGTTCTTC
few	TRBJ2-1	TRBV10-3	TRBD2	CAISASGTSGSDEQFF	TGTGCCATCAGTGCCTCCGGGACTAGCGGGAGCGATGAGCAGTTCTTC
.	TRBJ1-2	TRBV12-3/TRBV12-4	.	CASRVDSVYGYTF	TGTGCCAGCAGAGTGGACAGCGTCTATGGCTACACCTTC
.	TRBJ2-7	TRBV20-1	TRBD2	CSARDWRLAGDHYEQYF	TGCAGTGCTAGAGATTGGCGGCTAGCGGGGGACCACTACGAGCAGTACTTC
once	TRBJ1-2	TRBV20-1	.	CSARTSGYTF	TGCAGTGCTAGGACAAGTGGCTACACCTTC
few	TRBJ2-7	TRBV20-1	TRBD2	CSARGSSEQYF	TGCAGTGCTCGCGGGAGTTCCGAGCAGTACTTC
.	TRBJ2-7	TRBV4-3	.	CASSPRVAAYEQYF	TGCGCCAGCAGCCCAAGGGTAGCGGCCTACGAGCAGTACTTC
few	TRBJ1-2	TRBV4-1	.	CASSSTVTVNYGYTF	TGCGCCAGCAGCAGCACCGTGACAGTTAACTATGGCTACACCTTC
.	TRBJ2-3	TRBV20-1	.	CSAREASGTDTQYF	TGCAGTGCTAGAGAGGCTAGCGGCACAGATACGCAGTATTTT
.	TRBJ2-3	TRBV30	.	CAWSGISTDTQYF	TGTGCCTGGAGTGGGATAAGCACAGATACGCAGTATTTT
.	TRBJ2-1	TRBV7-8	.	CASSLGTLSYNEQFF	TGTGCCAGCAGCTTAGGGACCCTCTCCTACAATGAGCAGTTCTTC
.	TRBJ2-5	TRBV6-2/TRBV6-3	.	CASRRDSETQYF	TGTGCCAGCAGAAGAGATAGCGAGACCCAGTACTTC
many	TRBJ2-1	TRBV6-2/TRBV6-3	.	CASSRHSNEQFF	TGTGCCAGCAGTCGCCACTCCAATGAGCAGTTCTTC
.	TRBJ1-4	TRBV6-1	.	CASSVRALTEKLFF	TGTGCCAGCAGTGTCCGGGCTTTAACAGAAAAACTGTTTTTT
.	TRBJ2-1	TRBV27	.	CASSYHGDGKYNEQFF	TGTGCCAGCAGTTACCACGGCGACGGGAAATACAATGAGCAGTTCTTC
few	TRBJ2-6	TRBV9	TRBD1	CASSVAVQGAGGANVLTF	TGTGCCAGCAGCGTAGCGGTACAGGGGGCAGGTGGGGCCAACGTCCTGACTTTC
.	TRBJ1-2	TRBV12-5	.	CASGGSPIYGYTF	TGTGCTAGTGGAGGTTCCCCGATCTATGGCTACACCTTC
few	TRBJ2-4	TRBV9	TRBD1	CASSSGTGPGIQYF	TGTGCCAGCAGCTCCGGGACAGGGCCGGGCATTCAGTACTTC
.	TRBJ2-7	TRBV5-1	.	CASSLVATVYNEQYF	TGCGCCAGCAGCTTGGTGGCGACCGTCTACAATGAGCAGTACTTC